Detailed here is one TCR beta chain. Its antigen is still unknown. A much larger clone sits a single nucleotide away, making a read error possible. The cDNA came from 5'RACE, which used 10-nucleotide random UMIs. TCRdb analysed the 5' RACE reads with MiXCR anew, one entry per CDR3 protein. In the table there are tens of thousands of distinct CDR3 sequences, less than 6% of which are singletons. V lost 6 bases and J 5 bases, leaving 14 bases between the germline ends. The CDR3 is made up of 14 amino acids. CDR1 is MNHEY and CDR2 is SVGEGT in the germline V gene. The sample belongs to a study of neurological immune-mediated disorders. Study observations and caveats: HTLV-1-associated myelopathy led in TCR clonal expansion, while multiple sclerosis ranked lowest, below healthy controls.

Input material: PBMCs. This receptor was obtained from a woman in her fifties or sixties with multiple sclerosis. V gene TRBV6-2 or TRBV6-3 combines with J gene TRBJ1-5; D is unclear. The CDR3 DNA sequence: TGTGCCAGCAGCGGACGGGAAAGATATCAGCCCCAGCATTTT. Its protein is CASSGRERYQPQHF.